This TCR beta chain stems from a study of shared T cell receptors in the human thymus. V was pared by 3 bases and J by 7 bases, with 9 bases of the junction left unmatched. The CDR3 runs to 16 residues. Germline assignment: CDR1 MDHEN and CDR2 SYDVKM. The assay was immunoSEQ multiplex PCR, and TCRdb's table has in-frame clones only and misses some. The sample consists of more than 550,000 clones, 70% to 90% of them appearing once. The sample was also linked to a second study, of human thymus T cells. Per that study: Thymus was obtained from resections taken during corrective heart surgery.

This receptor was identified in a girl under three years old with a congenital heart defect. Material for sequencing was thymocytes. This chain links TRBV28 with TRBJ1-6, with 7 nucleotides matching TRBD1. Here the CDR3 DNA reads TGTGCCAGCAGTTTCTCCCAGGGGGGCCTCAATTCACCCCTCCACTTT. Translating gives CASSFSQGGLNSPLHF.